This T cell receptor (beta chain) came from a study of vaccination and CD4 T cells after COVID-19. As for the study in general: Timing of post-vaccine sample collection was a median 72 days after dose two, with a range of 14 to 241. Overlapping spike peptides of SARS-CoV-2, HCoV-NL63, HCoV-OC43 and HCoV-229E were used, and cells were stimulated with them. Controls used CEFX viral epitopes (positive), HIV-1 Nef peptides (negative), or no peptide. Study conclusions and caveats: Within convalescent individuals, 304 out of 307 vaccine-specific clones proved to be spike mono-reactive.

Cultured CD4+ T-cell DNA underwent Oncomine TCR Beta short-read sequencing. One entry per CDR3 protein, called by TCRdb with MiXCR from the PCR reads. Of about 15,000 distinct CDR3 sequences listed, 40% to 50% are singletons. Time point: late sampling 161 to 241 days after vaccination in three convalescent patients. Treatment noted: roughly 11-day PBMC culture with coronavirus spike peptide pools or control peptides (ViraFEST assay). To note about this clonotype: Its antigen is unknown.

The V gene end was trimmed by 3 bases and the J gene end by 5 bases; junction bases not matched to a gene: 9. Germline values: CDR1 MGHDK, CDR2 SYGVNS. This CDR3 comprises 15 residues. Sequencing was performed on CD4+ T cells from blood, cultured in vitro, taken about 7 months after SARS-CoV-2 vaccination. This chain connects TRBV25-1 to TRBJ2-5; 7 nucleotides align to TRBD2. This TCR was recovered from a human donor who had recovered from COVID-19. The CDR3 region is CASSDPRGAGETQYF. CDR3 nucleotides: TGTGCCAGCAGTGACCCCCGCGGAGCGGGGGAGACCCAGTACTTC.